The 27 T cell receptor beta chains presented below share a single source sample, sequenced in a study of cytomegalovirus exposure and HLA in healthy donors. The PCR made use of 60 Vbeta and 13 Jbeta primers. Profiled with immunoSEQ multiplex PCR; TCRdb holds only in-frame clones, not every one. The sample consists of over 130,000 clones, more than 75% of them appearing once. Input material: PBMCs. The receptors shown here come from a man aged 45-65 years in good health and CMV-seronegative.

V is TRBV5-5 and J is TRBJ2-3, with 11 bases identical to TRBD2. The CDR3 spans 17 residues. V shed 0 bases, J shed 3 bases, and the junction held 6 bases outside the gene matches. CDR1 and CDR2 from the germline V gene are SGHKS and YYEKEE (reference sequence). The CDR3 is CASSLAASGGKTDTQYF. The CDR3 DNA is TGTGCCAGCAGCTTGGCGGCTAGCGGGGGGAAAACAGATACGCAGTATTTT.

The rearrangement joins TRBV6-4 to TRBJ1-1, with a tentative D call TRBD1 (5 bases). There are 13 residues in the CDR3. Germline values: CDR1 MRHNA, CDR2 SNTAGT. V was shortened by 5 bases and J by 1 base, with 8 bases between the two germline ends. The CDR3 here is CASSLGPNTEAFF. The CDR3 DNA sequence: TGTGCCAGCAGTCTGGGGCCGAACACTGAAGCTTTCTTT.

V gene TRBV2 combines with J gene TRBJ1-2, with D possibly matching TRBD1 (6 bases). V shed 6 bases and J shed 4 bases, with 15 bases lying between them. The CDR3 contains 14 residues. CDR1 and CDR2 (germline): SNHLY, FYNNEI. The DNA for the CDR3 is TGTGCCAGCAGCGACAGGTCTCGGGGCTATGGCTACACCTTC. Translated: CASSDRSRGYGYTF.

The chain uses TRBV5-1 and TRBJ1-5, with 9 bases identical to TRBD1. J lost 4 bases, V lost 0 bases, and 5 bases had no gene match. This CDR3 is built from 16 residues. Germline V gives CDR1 SGHRS, CDR2 YFSETQ. CDR3 sequence (DNA): TGCGCCAGCAGCTTGGAACAGGGGGCGAATAATCAGCCCCAGCATTTT. The encoded protein is CASSLEQGANNQPQHF.

The CDR3 sequence is CATTWGGRETQYF. CDR3 DNA sequence: TGTGCCACCACATGGGGGGGGCGGGAGACCCAGTACTTC. The V gene is TRBV15, the J gene TRBJ2-5, with D perhaps TRBD2 (7 bases). The CDR3 runs 13 residues. CDR1 LNHNV and CDR2 YYDKDF come from the germline V gene (reference sequence). V lost 7 bases to trimming and J lost 5 bases, with 14 bases between them.

The V and J genes are TRBV6-1 and TRBJ2-6; D is perhaps TRBD1 (7 bases). Germline V gene data show CDR1 as MNHNS and CDR2 as SASEGT. This CDR3 is built from 18 residues. Trimming removed 2 bases at V and 0 bases at J, with 14 bases between. As DNA, the CDR3 is TGTGCCAGCAGTGAATTCCCAGGGGGGAGCTCTGGGGCCAACGTCCTGACTTTC. Its protein product is CASSEFPGGSSGANVLTF.

The chain has TRBV18 and TRBJ1-1; 8 bases map to TRBD1. Germline CDR1 reads KGHSH; CDR2 reads LQKENI. The V gene end was trimmed by 2 bases and the J gene end by 5 bases; junction bases not matched to a gene: 10. This CDR3 has 16 amino acids. The CDR3 is CASSPNGSGGRTEAFF. CDR3 DNA: TGTGCCAGCTCACCAAACGGATCAGGGGGCCGGACTGAAGCTTTCTTT.

The chain employs TRBV7-9 and TRBJ1-1, with D perhaps matching TRBD1 (5 bases). Germline V lookup: CDR1 SEHNR, CDR2 FQNEAQ (reference sequence). V was clipped by 5 bases and J by 3 bases, with 13 bases between them. This CDR3 region has 14 residues. This CDR3 reads CASSARVHDTEAFF. The CDR3 region has the DNA TGTGCCAGCAGCGCCAGGGTTCATGACACTGAAGCTTTCTTT.

This chain joins TRBV12-5 and TRBJ2-3, with D perhaps matching TRBD2 (5 bases). Trimming cost V 3 bases and J 5 bases, with 21 bases left between them. Germline V gene lookup returns CDR1 LGHNT and CDR2 FRNRAP. The CDR3 is made up of 17 amino acids. Written as DNA, the CDR3 is TGTGCTAGTGGTTTCTCTGTCACTAGAGAGGATGAAGATACGCAGTATTTT. Protein product: CASGFSVTREDEDTQYF.

The rearrangement joins TRBV19 to TRBJ2-3; 10 bases agree with TRBD1. Germline-derived CDR1 and CDR2 are LNHDA and SQIVND (reference sequence). With V trimmed by 3 bases and J by 2 bases, 2 bases remained unmatched. This CDR3 is built from 15 residues. In nucleotides, the CDR3 is TGTGCCAGTAGTATGACAGGGGGCTCCACAGATACGCAGTATTTT. Residues: CASSMTGGSTDTQYF.

The table lists this clone with a few counts. V gene TRBV28 combines with J gene TRBJ1-2; possible D gene TRBD1, 5 bases. The length of the CDR3 is 14 residues. The V gene lost 6 bases and the J gene lost 4 bases, with 15 bases spanning the gap. The germline gives CDR1 MDHEN, CDR2 SYDVKM. CDR3 loop: CASRPSFDSYGYTF. CDR3 nucleotides: TGTGCCAGCAGACCATCCTTTGACAGCTATGGCTACACCTTC.

The chain employs TRBV6-5 and TRBJ2-1, with D possibly being TRBD2 (6 bases). V was shortened by 4 bases and J by 4 bases, with 11 bases between the two germline ends. The CDR3 length is 14 residues. Germline CDR1 and CDR2: MNHEY and SVGAGI. The CDR3 is CASSSTSPYNEQFF. In nucleotides, the CDR3 is TGTGCCAGCAGTTCCACTAGCCCGTACAATGAGCAGTTCTTC.

The V gene is TRBV6-6, the J gene TRBJ1-1; D unresolved. Germline V gene lookup returns CDR1 MNHNY and CDR2 SVGAGI (reference sequence). The CDR3 covers 12 residues. V dropped 2 bases and J dropped 11 bases, with 12 bases sitting between them. The CDR3 coding sequence is TGTGCCAGCAGTTACGGTACGACTGGGGCTTTCTTT. Its translation: CASSYGTTGAFF.

The rearrangement links TRBV5-1 to TRBJ2-2; TRBD1 agrees at 7 bases. Germline-derived CDR1 and CDR2 are SGHRS and YFSETQ. The CDR3 totals 16 residues. V lost 4 bases, J lost 2 bases, and 8 bases stayed unmatched. The chain's CDR3 is CASSPPGTENTGELFF. CDR3 coding DNA: TGCGCCAGCAGCCCCCCTGGGACAGAAAACACCGGGGAGCTGTTTTTT.

The chain links TRBV11-2 to TRBJ2-5; a possible D gene is TRBD1 (6 bases). The CDR3 loop spans 14 amino acids. Trimming cost V 3 bases and J 0 bases, with 8 bases left between them. CDR1 and CDR2 (germline): SGHAT, FQNNGV. CDR3 nucleotides: TGTGCCAGCAGCTTCACAGGGTACCAAGAGACCCAGTACTTC. Its translation is CASSFTGYQETQYF.

The rearrangement joins TRBV19 to TRBJ2-4, with D possibly being TRBD2 (7 bases). V was clipped by 7 bases and J by 7 bases, with 20 bases between them. Germline V lookup: CDR1 LNHDA, CDR2 SQIVND (reference sequence). The CDR3 spans 15 residues. The CDR3 bases are TGTGCCAGTATGGGGACTATAGAAAGGGGGAACATTCAGTACTTC. Its protein is CASMGTIERGNIQYF.

For the CDR3, the DNA is TGTGCCAGCAGCCAGGACAGGGATGGCTACACCTTC. Translating gives CASSQDRDGYTF. The chain combines TRBV7-9 with TRBJ1-2; TRBD1 agrees at 8 bases. This CDR3 comprises 12 residues. V lost 5 bases to trimming and J lost 6 bases; unmatched junction nucleotides: 2. The germline CDR1 and CDR2 sequences are SEHNR and FQNEAQ (reference sequence).

This clone has only one observation. The genes are TRBV28 and TRBJ1-2; D remains unclear. The length of the CDR3 is 14 residues. Germline values: CDR1 MDHEN, CDR2 SYDVKM. The germline V and J ends were trimmed by 6 bases and 4 bases, with 15 bases remaining between them. As DNA, the CDR3 is TGTGCCAGCAGGTTGGGAGGGCCTGGCTATGGCTACACCTTC. This codes for CASRLGGPGYGYTF.

The J gene is TRBJ1-2, the V gene TRBV5-1, with TRBD1 matching 7 bases. CDR1 and CDR2 (germline): SGHRS, YFSETQ. The junction had 5 bases not matched to a gene; V was cut back by 0 bases and J by 3 bases. This CDR3 spans 15 amino acids. For the CDR3, the DNA is TGCGCCAGCAGCTTGGCCGACAGGGAAGACTATGGCTACACCTTC. Encoded protein: CASSLADREDYGYTF.

The rearrangement joins TRBV30 to TRBJ2-1; 13 bases are a match to TRBD2. The CDR3 has 14 residues. The trim removed 1 base at V and 10 bases at J, leaving 4 bases unmatched. From germline, CDR1 is GTSNPN and CDR2 SVGIG (reference sequence). This chain's CDR3 is CAWSGGLAGREQFF. The CDR3 region has the DNA TGTGCCTGGAGTGGGGGACTAGCGGGGAGAGAGCAGTTCTTC.

The rearrangement uses TRBV18 and TRBJ2-3, with TRBD2 matching 10 bases. Germline values: CDR1 KGHSH, CDR2 LQKENI. The CDR3 consists of 18 residues. V was pared by 0 bases and J by 0 bases, with 6 bases of the junction left unmatched. The CDR3 here is CASSPPELAGLSTDTQYF. CDR3 DNA sequence: TGTGCCAGCTCACCACCGGAACTAGCGGGATTGAGCACAGATACGCAGTATTTT.

CDR3 in DNA: TGCGCCAGCGCAGGACAGGGGAGCTACGAGCAGTACTTC. Translating it yields CASAGQGSYEQYF. The chain combines TRBV23-1 with TRBJ2-7, with 9 bases lining up with TRBD1. TRBV23-1 qualifies as an ORF whose function is uncertain. V shed 8 bases, J shed 3 bases, and the junction held 5 bases outside the gene matches. The CDR3 is made up of 13 amino acids.

The genes are TRBV27 and TRBJ2-2; D gene ambiguous. The germline CDR1 and CDR2 sequences are MNHEY and SMNVEV (reference sequence). The V end lost 0 bases, the J end lost 5 bases, and 4 bases lay between the germline ends. The length of the CDR3 is 13 residues. The CDR3 here is CASSLSRTGELFF. The CDR3, as DNA: TGTGCCAGCAGTTTATCTCGTACCGGGGAGCTGTTTTTT.

The J gene is TRBJ2-4, the V gene TRBV5-4; 9 nucleotides align to TRBD1. Trimming at V came to 4 bases and at J to 8 bases, leaving 7 bases not matched to a gene. The CDR3 loop spans 14 amino acids. Germline CDR1 reads SGHNT; CDR2 reads YYREEE (reference sequence). The CDR3 is CASSPGQGLDIQYF. CDR3 DNA: TGTGCCAGCAGCCCCGGACAGGGGTTAGACATTCAGTACTTC.

V and J are TRBV20-1 and TRBJ1-1; D call uncertain. The CDR3 loop spans 10 amino acids. Trimming took 6 bases from V and 2 from J, leaving 4 bases between them. Germline V gene data show CDR1 as DFQATT and CDR2 as SNEGSKA (reference sequence). CDR3 sequence (DNA): TGCAGTGCGAGTAACACTGAAGCTTTCTTT. Translation gives CSASNTEAFF.

J is TRBJ2-7 and V is TRBV9; D gene unclear. Germline V gene lookup returns CDR1 SGDLS and CDR2 YYNGEE. The CDR3 runs 16 residues. Trimming cost V 0 bases and J 2 bases, with 15 bases left between them. CDR3 sequence: CASSVGAKMGPYEQYF. CDR3 sequence (DNA): TGTGCCAGCAGCGTAGGCGCTAAAATGGGCCCCTACGAGCAGTACTTC.

This clone was detected only once. The V gene is TRBV6-5, the J gene TRBJ1-5; tentatively, D is TRBD1 (6 bases). The CDR3 has 13 amino acids. V gave up 6 bases and J gave up 6 bases, with 12 bases separating them. CDR1 MNHEY and CDR2 SVGAGI come from the germline V gene. The CDR3 sequence is CASRAGVSQPQHF. As DNA, the CDR3 is TGTGCCAGCAGAGCAGGGGTCTCTCAGCCCCAGCATTTT.